The 31 T cell receptor beta chains presented below share a single source sample, sequenced in a study of CD8 T cells in ankylosing spondylitis. One entry per CDR3 protein results from TCRdb running MiXCR on the 5' RACE reads. The data hold around 150,000 distinct CDR3 sequences, with 15% to 20% observed a single time. Input material: blood, either unsorted or a sorted T cell fraction (not recorded which). The receptors originated from a male donor with ankylosing spondylitis or in good health (not recorded which).

This clonotype appeared a few times. The rearrangement uses TRBV5-1 and TRBJ2-1; 10 bases agree with TRBD2. CDR1 and CDR2 (germline): SGHRS, YFSETQ. With 0 bases clipped from V and 5 bases from J, the junction kept 2 bases outside the gene matches. The CDR3 loop spans 15 amino acids. CDR3 sequence: CASSLDSGRNNEQFF. The DNA for the CDR3 is TGCGCCAGCAGCTTGGATAGCGGGAGGAACAATGAGCAGTTCTTC.

The genes are TRBV18 and TRBJ2-1; D is perhaps TRBD1 (5 bases). Between the trimmed V and J ends, which lost 2 bases and 0 bases, there was a span of 5 bases. This CDR3 is 14 amino acids long. Germline V gene lookup returns CDR1 KGHSH and CDR2 LQKENI. The CDR3 bases are TGTGCCAGCTCACCAGACAGCTCCTACAATGAGCAGTTCTTC. The encoded protein is CASSPDSSYNEQFF.

The chain carries TRBV12-3 or TRBV12-4 and TRBJ2-3; D may be TRBD1 (6 bases). The ends were cut back, 3 bases at V and 2 bases at J, with 9 bases in the middle. The CDR3 length is 14 residues. The CDR3 DNA reads as TGTGCCAGCAGTTTTACAGGGCCCACAGATACGCAGTATTTT. The encoded protein is CASSFTGPTDTQYF.

The chain uses TRBV28 and TRBJ1-5; D might be TRBD1 (6 bases). This CDR3 spans 13 amino acids. Germline V gene sequence: CDR1 MDHEN, CDR2 SYDVKM. V gave up 10 bases and J gave up 3 bases, with 13 bases separating them. CDR3 amino acids: CATEDSLNQPQHF. The CDR3 DNA reads TGTGCCACCGAGGACAGCCTCAATCAGCCCCAGCATTTT.

This clonotype was counted at least ten times. This chain joins TRBV18 and TRBJ2-7; 8 nucleotides line up with TRBD1. Germline V gives CDR1 KGHSH, CDR2 LQKENI. J lost 8 bases, V lost 1 base, and 4 bases had no gene match. This CDR3 spans 13 amino acids. The CDR3 spells CASSPQGTGKQYF. Written as DNA, the CDR3 is TGTGCCAGCTCACCACAGGGGACAGGAAAGCAGTACTTC.

V usage is TRBV29-1 and J usage is TRBJ1-1; D perhaps matches TRBD1 (5 bases). The CDR3 spans 13 residues. V lost 6 bases and J lost 7, with 18 bases in between. From germline, CDR1 is SQVTM and CDR2 ANQGSEA. CDR3 bases: TGCAGCGTCGCCTGGCTTGGGGCGGGTGAAGCTTTCTTT. This translates into CSVAWLGAGEAFF.

This clonotype has a count of ten or more. The rearrangement uses TRBV29-1 and TRBJ2-3; D possibly corresponds to TRBD1 (5 bases). Germline loops: CDR1 SQVTM, CDR2 ANQGSEA. There are 13 residues in the CDR3. V was pared by 5 bases and J by 2 bases, with 11 bases between. The CDR3 protein is CSVSGRVTDTQYF. The DNA for the CDR3 is TGCAGCGTTTCAGGCAGGGTCACAGATACGCAGTATTTT.

This clonotype was recorded a few times. The V and J genes are TRBV5-1 and TRBJ1-1; TRBD1 agrees at 8 bases. This CDR3 is built from 15 residues. Germline V gene lookup returns CDR1 SGHRS and CDR2 YFSETQ. Trimming took 3 bases from V and 8 from J; bases not matched to a gene: 12. CDR3 nucleotides: TGCGCCAGCAGCTCCCGCGGGGACAGGAGGGAAGAAGCTTTCTTT. Its translation: CASSSRGDRREEAFF. Using reference TRBV5-1 and TRBJ1-1 for the parts outside the CDR3, the full variable domain is KAGVTQTPRYLIKTRGQQVTLSCSPISGHRSVSWYQQTPGQGLQFLFEYFSETQRNKGNFPGRFSGRQFSNSRSEMNVSTLELGDSALYLCASSSRGDRREEAFFGQGTRLTVV.

This clonotype appeared many times. The J gene is TRBJ1-1, the V gene TRBV20-1, with D possibly TRBD1 on 6 matching bases. From germline, CDR1 is DFQATT and CDR2 SNEGSKA (reference sequence). This CDR3 contains 12 residues. V was pared by 6 bases and J by 4 bases, with 12 bases between. Here the CDR3 DNA reads TGCAGTGCCGCCGAGGGGGGCACTGAAGCTTTCTTT. This sequence encodes CSAAEGGTEAFF.

This clonotype was seen ten or more times. The chain couples TRBV12-3 or TRBV12-4 to TRBJ2-1; TRBD2 matches 8 bases. The V and J ends lost 6 bases and 6 bases, in that order; junction bases with no gene match: 13. The CDR3 consists of 16 residues. This CDR3 is CASSLQSGGFANEQFF. CDR3 DNA: TGTGCCAGCAGCCTACAGAGCGGGGGCTTCGCCAATGAGCAGTTCTTC.

About this clonotype itself: The germline gene is not matched at one end of the junction; a read error may be the cause. The chain is built from TRBV6-5 and TRBJ1-1, with D possibly matching TRBD1 (5 bases). CDR1 is MNHEY and CDR2 is SVGAGI in the germline V gene. This CDR3 region has 16 residues. The CDR3 here is CASSYSISVIKWGKLF. CDR3 bases: TGTGCCAGCAGTTACTCGATATCTGTAATTAAGTGGGGCAAGCTCTTT.

This clonotype was found a few times. V usage is TRBV18 and J usage is TRBJ2-7, with D tentatively TRBD1 or TRBD2 (5 bases each). V was trimmed by 8 bases and J by 4 bases, leaving 18 bases between them. Germline assignment: CDR1 KGHSH and CDR2 LQKENI. The length of the CDR3 is 14 residues. CDR3 DNA: TGTGCCAGCCGAACCGAACGGGGCTCTTACGAGCAGTACTTC. Protein product: CASRTERGSYEQYF.

This clonotype came up a few times. V and J are TRBV5-1 and TRBJ1-1; D unresolved. This CDR3 region has 13 residues. V lost 3 bases and J 10 bases, leaving 16 bases between the germline ends. In germline, CDR1 is SGHRS, CDR2 YFSETQ. The DNA of the CDR3 is TGCGCCAGCAGCTATGAATGGACCGACGCAGCTTTCTTT. It encodes CASSYEWTDAAFF.

This clonotype was counted only a few times. V gene TRBV2 combines with J gene TRBJ1-5, with 12 bases lining up with TRBD1. J lost 5 bases, V lost 7 bases, and 6 bases had no gene match. The germline V gene encodes CDR1 SNHLY and CDR2 FYNNEI. The CDR3 runs 15 residues. The CDR3 sequence: CASIPGQGAHQPQHF. CDR3 nucleotide sequence: TGTGCCAGCATACCGGGACAGGGGGCCCATCAGCCCCAGCATTTT.

This clonotype was detected ten times or more. The chain's CDR3 is CASSGSRYNEQFF. The CDR3 region has the DNA TGTGCCAGCAGCGGTAGTCGCTACAATGAGCAGTTCTTC. The chain carries TRBV12-3 or TRBV12-4 and TRBJ2-1; no clear D. V lost 6 bases and J lost 3, with 9 bases in between. This CDR3 spans 13 amino acids.

The chain uses TRBV19 and TRBJ2-6; possibly TRBD1 for D (5 bases). The V end was cut by 5 bases, the J end by 2 bases, with 7 bases between. The CDR3 has 14 residues. CDR1 and CDR2 from the germline V gene are LNHDA and SQIVND (reference sequence). Written as DNA, the CDR3 is TGTGCCAGTAGTCCGACAGCTGGGGCCAACGTCCTGACTTTC. This sequence encodes CASSPTAGANVLTF.

This clonotype was observed many times. The gene calls are TRBV5-1 and TRBJ2-1; TRBD1 is a possible D gene (6 bases). The ends were cut back, 0 bases at V and 1 base at J, with 8 bases in the middle. The CDR3 loop spans 15 amino acids. Germline lookup yields CDR1 SGHRS and CDR2 YFSETQ. CDR3 DNA sequence: TGCGCCAGCAGCTTGGGCGACAGGTCCTACAATGAGCAGTTCTTC. Translating it yields CASSLGDRSYNEQFF. Variable domain in full (rest from reference TRBV5-1 and TRBJ2-1): KAGVTQTPRYLIKTRGQQVTLSCSPISGHRSVSWYQQTPGQGLQFLFEYFSETQRNKGNFPGRFSGRQFSNSRSEMNVSTLELGDSALYLCASSLGDRSYNEQFFGPGTRLTVL.

This clonotype was recorded at least ten times. This rearrangement joins TRBV24-1 to TRBJ2-7, with D perhaps TRBD1 (6 bases). This CDR3 is built from 13 residues. V lost 7 bases, J lost 0 bases, and 9 bases lay in between. The germline V gene encodes CDR1 KGHDR and CDR2 SFDVKD. The CDR3 DNA sequence: TGTGCCACCAGAGGACAGAACTCCTACGAGCAGTACTTC. It yields the protein CATRGQNSYEQYF.

This clonotype was counted only a few times. This chain links TRBV24-1 with TRBJ2-1; D perhaps matches TRBD2 (5 bases). This CDR3 is 17 amino acids long. Germline CDR1 reads KGHDR; CDR2 reads SFDVKD. V lost 5 bases, J lost 0 bases, and 16 bases lay in between. The chain's CDR3 is CATSGRTASRSYNEQFF. CDR3 in DNA: TGTGCCACCAGTGGTCGGACTGCCTCCCGCTCCTACAATGAGCAGTTCTTC.

This chain links TRBV3-1 with TRBJ1-1; D unclear. The CDR3 has 14 amino acids. Between the trimmed V and J ends, which lost 8 bases and 1 base, there was a span of 14 bases. Germline CDR1 and CDR2: LGHDT and YNNKEL (reference sequence). The CDR3 sequence is CASGIGLGNTEAFF. The CDR3 DNA is TGTGCCAGCGGGATAGGACTCGGGAACACTGAAGCTTTCTTT. Using reference TRBV3-1 and TRBJ1-1 for the parts outside the CDR3, the full variable domain is DTAVSQTPKYLVTQMGNDKSIKCEQNLGHDTMYWYKQDSKKFLKIMFSYNNKELIINETVPNRFSPKSPDKAHLNLHINSLELGDSAVYFCASGIGLGNTEAFFGQGTRLTVV.

This clonotype was seen at least ten times. The chain is built from TRBV20-1 and TRBJ2-7; D uncertain. Trimming stripped 0 bases from V and 3 bases from J, with 9 bases between. The CDR3 spans 13 residues. CDR1 is DFQATT, CDR2 SNEGSKA, per germline (reference sequence). CDR3 bases: TGCAGTGCTAGAGATTCACTCCGCTACGAGCAGTACTTC. This sequence encodes CSARDSLRYEQYF.

This chain uses TRBV30 with TRBJ2-5, with 7 bases matching TRBD1. Trimming at V came to 0 bases and at J to 9 bases, leaving 1 base not matched to a gene. Germline loops: CDR1 GTSNPN, CDR2 SVGIG (reference sequence). CDR3 size: 11 residues. CDR3 coding DNA: TGTGCCTGGAGTGTCGACAGGGCCCAGTACTTC. Protein: CAWSVDRAQYF.

This clonotype was recorded many times. The V gene is TRBV28, the J gene TRBJ1-2; 7 nucleotides match TRBD1. CDR1 and CDR2 (germline): MDHEN, SYDVKM. The CDR3 loop spans 14 amino acids. Germline trimming cut 6 bases from V and 4 bases from J; bases unmatched to any gene: 8. This CDR3 is CASRSLAGGYGYTF. DNA for the CDR3: TGTGCCAGCAGATCTCTCGCAGGGGGCTATGGCTACACCTTC.

The rearrangement uses TRBV11-3 and TRBJ2-2; the match to TRBD2 covers 12 bases. Germline CDR1 and CDR2: SGHNT and YENEEA. This CDR3 has 18 residues. V was pared by 7 bases and J by 0 bases, with 9 bases of the junction left unmatched. The CDR3 spells CASNLPGLAGTNTGELFF. DNA of the CDR3: TGTGCCAGCAATCTGCCGGGACTAGCGGGTACGAACACCGGGGAGCTGTTTTTT.

This clonotype was counted between two and nine times. The chain has TRBV10-3 and TRBJ2-1, with TRBD2 matching over 10 bases. In germline, CDR1 is ENHRY, CDR2 SYGVKD. The CDR3 extends over 13 amino acids. Germline trimming cut 11 bases from V and 5 bases from J; bases unmatched to any gene: 6. CDR3: CAAAGGRNNEQFF. The CDR3 nucleotides are TGTGCCGCAGCGGGAGGGAGAAACAATGAGCAGTTCTTC.

There are a few counts of this clonotype. The chain recombines TRBV9 with TRBJ2-1, with TRBD2 identical over 8 bases. Germline V gene data show CDR1 as SGDLS and CDR2 as YYNGEE. V shed 0 bases, J shed 10 bases, and the junction held 6 bases outside the gene matches. The CDR3 is 14 amino acids. CDR3 nucleotides: TGTGCCAGCAGCGTAGTGGATAGCGGGATAGAGCAGTTCTTC. This sequence encodes CASSVVDSGIEQFF. Supplemented by reference TRBV9 and TRBJ2-1, the full variable domain reads DSGVTQTPKHLITATGQRVTLRCSPRSGDLSVYWYQQSLDQGLQFLIQYYNGEERAKGNILERFSAQQFPDLHSELNLSSLELGDSALYFCASSVVDSGIEQFFGPGTRLTVL.

The table lists this clonotype with a few counts. The chain has TRBV28 and TRBJ2-1; 10 bases are a match to TRBD2. Germline CDR1 is MDHEN and CDR2 is SYDVKM. The CDR3 consists of 16 residues. V was pared by 3 bases and J by 3 bases, with 5 bases of the junction left unmatched. CDR3 sequence (DNA): TGTGCCAGCAGTTTTGAGCGGGAGGGATTCTACAATGAGCAGTTCTTC. It yields the protein CASSFEREGFYNEQFF.

This clonotype was found many times. The chain couples TRBV3-1 to TRBJ1-6; possible D gene TRBD1, 5 bases. Germline V lookup: CDR1 LGHDT, CDR2 YNNKEL (reference sequence). CDR3 length: 15 residues. V lost 3 bases, J lost 5 bases, and 11 bases lay in between. The CDR3 protein is CASSQGRVDNSPLHF. The DNA of the CDR3 is TGTGCCAGCAGCCAGGGCAGGGTAGATAATTCACCCCTCCACTTT.

This clonotype has ten or more counts. This chain links TRBV18 with TRBJ2-5; tentatively, D is TRBD1 (5 bases). The ends were cut back, 4 bases at V and 2 bases at J, with 11 bases in the middle. CDR1 KGHSH and CDR2 LQKENI come from the germline V gene. This CDR3 has 14 amino acids. Here the CDR3 reads CASSLQGKQETQYF. The CDR3, as DNA: TGTGCCAGCTCACTCCAGGGAAAACAAGAGACCCAGTACTTC.

This clonotype has a count of ten or more. The genes are TRBV24-1 and TRBJ2-2; maybe TRBD2 (7 bases). Trimming pared 1 base from V and 3 bases from J, leaving 20 bases between. The CDR3 has 19 residues. Germline values: CDR1 KGHDR, CDR2 SFDVKD. CDR3 nucleotide sequence: TGTGCCACCAGTGATTTACCGACGAGGGGGGGATTGGACACCGGGGAGCTGTTTTTT. Translated: CATSDLPTRGGLDTGELFF.

This rearrangement joins TRBV19 to TRBJ1-5, with a weak D call TRBD1 (5 bases). Trimming pared 7 bases from V and 1 base from J, leaving 8 bases between. CDR3 length: 13 residues. Germline-derived CDR1 and CDR2 are LNHDA and SQIVND (reference sequence). The CDR3 DNA reads as TGTGCCAGTATGGGGGGAAGCAATCAGCCCCAGCATTTT. Its protein product is CASMGGSNQPQHF.